This T cell receptor beta chain is drawn from a study of blood T cells in healthy people across ages. Of note for this clonotype: Its specificity is not known.

V was pared by 2 bases and J by 0 bases, with 11 bases between. The length of the CDR3 is 15 residues. Germline values: CDR1 SGHTA, CDR2 FQGNSA. General observations from the study: A roughly linear age-dependent decrease characterized TCR beta diversity per million T cells.

Sample-barcoded 5' priming and a J-beta primer mix drove a second PCR of roughly 6 to 12 cycles. MiXCR, applied by TCRdb to the 5' RACE reads, yields one record per CDR3 protein. The table lists about 970,000 distinct CDR3 sequences, roughly half of them singletons. A minimum of 5.5 micrograms of total RNA was extracted per sample. V and J are TRBV7-2 and TRBJ2-7; either TRBD1 or TRBD2 may fit D (5 bases each). Sequencing was performed on blood. The clonotype originates from a woman aged 60 to 75 in good health. The CDR3 loop reads CASSLKGPSSYEQYF. The CDR3, as DNA: TGTGCCAGCAGCTTAAAGGGACCCTCCTCCTACGAGCAGTACTTC.